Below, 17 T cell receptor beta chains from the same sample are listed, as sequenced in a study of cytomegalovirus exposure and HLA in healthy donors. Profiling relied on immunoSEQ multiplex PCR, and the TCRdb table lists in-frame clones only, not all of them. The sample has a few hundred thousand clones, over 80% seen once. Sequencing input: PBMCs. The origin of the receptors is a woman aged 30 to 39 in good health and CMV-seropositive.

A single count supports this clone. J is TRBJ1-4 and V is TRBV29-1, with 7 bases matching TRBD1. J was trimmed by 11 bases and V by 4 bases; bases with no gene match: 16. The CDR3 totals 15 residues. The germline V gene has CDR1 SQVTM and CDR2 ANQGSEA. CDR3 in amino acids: CSVVGHRDRGPKLFF. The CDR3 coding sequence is TGCAGCGTTGTAGGCCACCGGGACAGAGGTCCTAAACTGTTTTTT. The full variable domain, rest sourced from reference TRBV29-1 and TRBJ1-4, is SAVISQKPSRDICQRGTSLTIQCQVDSQVTMMFWYRQQPGQSLTLIATANQGSEATYESGFVIDKFPISRPNLTFSTLTVSNMSPEDSSIYLCSVVGHRDRGPKLFFGSGTQLSVL.

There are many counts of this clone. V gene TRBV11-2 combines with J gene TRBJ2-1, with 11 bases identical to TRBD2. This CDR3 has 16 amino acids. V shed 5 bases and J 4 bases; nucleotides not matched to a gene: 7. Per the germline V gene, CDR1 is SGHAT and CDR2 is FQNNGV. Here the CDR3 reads CASSDGGTSGYNEQFF. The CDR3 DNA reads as TGTGCCAGCAGCGATGGGGGGACTAGCGGTTACAATGAGCAGTTCTTC.

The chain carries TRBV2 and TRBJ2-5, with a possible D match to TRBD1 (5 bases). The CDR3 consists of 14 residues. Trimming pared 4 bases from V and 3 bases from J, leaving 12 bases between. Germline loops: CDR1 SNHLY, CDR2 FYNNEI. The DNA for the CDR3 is TGTGCCAGCAGTGGACGCAGGGTTGAAGAGACCCAGTACTTC. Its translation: CASSGRRVEETQYF.

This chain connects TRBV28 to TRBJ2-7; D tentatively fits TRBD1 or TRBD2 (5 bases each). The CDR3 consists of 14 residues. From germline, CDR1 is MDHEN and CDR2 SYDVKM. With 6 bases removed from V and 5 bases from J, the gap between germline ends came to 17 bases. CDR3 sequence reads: CASSKSGRLHEQYF. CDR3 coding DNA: TGTGCCAGCAGCAAGTCAGGGAGACTCCACGAGCAGTACTTC.

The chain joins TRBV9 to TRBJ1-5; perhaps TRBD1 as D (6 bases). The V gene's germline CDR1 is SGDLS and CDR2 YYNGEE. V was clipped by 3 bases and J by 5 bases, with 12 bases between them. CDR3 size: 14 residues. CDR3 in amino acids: CASSAQGVDQPQHF. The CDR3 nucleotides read TGTGCCAGCAGCGCACAGGGAGTGGATCAGCCCCAGCATTTT. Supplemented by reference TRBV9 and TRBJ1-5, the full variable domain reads DSGVTQTPKHLITATGQRVTLRCSPRSGDLSVYWYQQSLDQGLQFLIQYYNGEERAKGNILERFSAQQFPDLHSELNLSSLELGDSALYFCASSAQGVDQPQHFGDGTRLSIL.

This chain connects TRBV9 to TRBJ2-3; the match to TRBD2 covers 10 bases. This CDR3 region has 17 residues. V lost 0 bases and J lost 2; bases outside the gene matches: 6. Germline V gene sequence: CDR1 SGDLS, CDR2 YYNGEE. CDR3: CASSVASTSGNTDTQYF. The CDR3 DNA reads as TGTGCCAGCAGCGTAGCTTCAACTAGCGGGAACACAGATACGCAGTATTTT.

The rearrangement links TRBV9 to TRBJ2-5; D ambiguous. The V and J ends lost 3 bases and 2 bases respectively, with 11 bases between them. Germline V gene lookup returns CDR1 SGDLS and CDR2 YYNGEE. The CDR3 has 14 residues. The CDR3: CASSGTSGQETQYF. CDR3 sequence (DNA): TGTGCCAGCAGCGGGACGTCGGGTCAAGAGACCCAGTACTTC.

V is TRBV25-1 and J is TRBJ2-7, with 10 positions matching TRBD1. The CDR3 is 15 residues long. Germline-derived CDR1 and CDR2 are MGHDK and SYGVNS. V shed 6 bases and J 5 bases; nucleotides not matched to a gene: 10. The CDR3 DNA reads TGTGCCAGCAGCGCAACCGGGACAGGGGCCCACGAGCAGTACTTC. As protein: CASSATGTGAHEQYF.

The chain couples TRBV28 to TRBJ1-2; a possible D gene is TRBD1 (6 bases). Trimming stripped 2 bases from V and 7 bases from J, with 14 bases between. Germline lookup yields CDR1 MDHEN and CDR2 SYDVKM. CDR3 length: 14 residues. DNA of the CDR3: TGTGCCAGCAGTTTAATCAGGGGAAGTGTTGGCTACACCTTC. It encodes CASSLIRGSVGYTF.

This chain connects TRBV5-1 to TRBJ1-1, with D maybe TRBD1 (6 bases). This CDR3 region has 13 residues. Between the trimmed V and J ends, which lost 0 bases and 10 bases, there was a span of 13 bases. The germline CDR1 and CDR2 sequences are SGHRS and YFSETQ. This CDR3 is CASSLEGDRRAFF. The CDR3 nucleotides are TGCGCCAGCAGCTTGGAGGGGGACCGTCGAGCTTTCTTT.

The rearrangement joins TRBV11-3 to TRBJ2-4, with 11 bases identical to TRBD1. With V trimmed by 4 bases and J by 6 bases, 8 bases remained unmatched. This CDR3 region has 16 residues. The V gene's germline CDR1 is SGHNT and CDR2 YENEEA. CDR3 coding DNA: TGTGCCAGCAGCTCTACCCGGGACAGGGGGAGAAACATTCAGTACTTC. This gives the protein CASSSTRDRGRNIQYF.

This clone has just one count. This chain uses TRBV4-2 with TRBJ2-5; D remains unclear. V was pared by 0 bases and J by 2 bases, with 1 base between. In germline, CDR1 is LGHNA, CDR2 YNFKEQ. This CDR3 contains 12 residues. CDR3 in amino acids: CASSQEQETQYF. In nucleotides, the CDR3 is TGTGCCAGCAGCCAAGAACAAGAGACCCAGTACTTC.

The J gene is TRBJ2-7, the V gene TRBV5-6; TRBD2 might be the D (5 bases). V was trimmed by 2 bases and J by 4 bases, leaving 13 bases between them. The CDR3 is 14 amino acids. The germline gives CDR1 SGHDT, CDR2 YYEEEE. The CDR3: CASSFGVPGYEQYF. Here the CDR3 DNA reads TGTGCCAGCAGCTTCGGGGTTCCCGGGTACGAGCAGTACTTC.

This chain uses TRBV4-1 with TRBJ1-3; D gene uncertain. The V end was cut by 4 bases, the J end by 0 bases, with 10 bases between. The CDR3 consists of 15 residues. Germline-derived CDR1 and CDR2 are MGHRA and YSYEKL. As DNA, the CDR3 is TGCGCCAGCAGCCGCGAACAGAGCTCTGGAAACACCATATATTTT. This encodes CASSREQSSGNTIYF.

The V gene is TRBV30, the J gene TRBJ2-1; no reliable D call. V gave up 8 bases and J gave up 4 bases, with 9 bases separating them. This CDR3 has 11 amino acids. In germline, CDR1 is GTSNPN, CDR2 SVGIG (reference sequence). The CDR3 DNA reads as TGTGCCCATGGACGGTACAATGAGCAGTTCTTC. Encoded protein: CAHGRYNEQFF. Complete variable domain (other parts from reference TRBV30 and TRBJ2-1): SQTIHQWPATLVQPVGSPLSLECTVEGTSNPNLYWYRQAAGRGLQLLFYSVGIGQISSEVPQNLSASRPQDRQFILSSKKLLLSDSGFYLCAHGRYNEQFFGPGTRLTVL.

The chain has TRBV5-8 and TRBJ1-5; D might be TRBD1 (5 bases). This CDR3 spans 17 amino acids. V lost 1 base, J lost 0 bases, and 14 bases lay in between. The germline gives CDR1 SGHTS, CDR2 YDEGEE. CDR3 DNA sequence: TGTGCCAGCAGCTTGTTTCTAGGGGTCAATAGCAATCAGCCCCAGCATTTT. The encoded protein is CASSLFLGVNSNQPQHF.

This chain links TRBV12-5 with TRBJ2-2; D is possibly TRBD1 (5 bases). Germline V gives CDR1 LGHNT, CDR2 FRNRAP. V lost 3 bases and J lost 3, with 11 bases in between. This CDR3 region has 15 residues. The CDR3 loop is CASGFQGKDTGELFF. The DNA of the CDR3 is TGTGCTAGTGGTTTCCAGGGCAAGGACACCGGGGAGCTGTTTTTT.